This T cell receptor beta chain appears in the sequencing data of a study of T cell responses to AZD1222 COVID-19 vaccine. Germline lookup yields CDR1 SGHRS and CDR2 YFSETQ. CDR3 length equals 16 residues. Trimming took 0 bases from V and 7 from J, leaving 16 bases between them. Some clones are missing from TCRdb's copy, which holds only in-frame ones; the method was immunoSEQ multiplex PCR. The repertoire has 90,000 to 120,000 clones, under 95% of them found once; the top ten carry about 20%. The sequencing used peripheral blood, collected on day 0 of AZD1222 vaccination. The chain is built from TRBV5-1 and TRBJ1-4; the D gene is possibly TRBD1 (6 bases). The receptor comes from an adult in good health. The CDR3 coding sequence is TGCGCCAGCAGCTTGGCCCTACGACAGGTTTCTGAAAAACTGTTTTTT. This codes for CASSLALRQVSEKLFF.